This TCR beta chain was sequenced for a study of T cell responses to AZD1222 COVID-19 vaccine. The study's findings and limits: Baseline seropositivity occurred in only a handful of AZD1222 recipients.

About this clone itself: Its antigen remains unknown.

This table comes from immunoSEQ multiplex PCR, and its TCRdb copy is limited to in-frame clones, with some not included. The sample yields 150,000 to 200,000 clones, 94% seen once. The receptor comes from an adult in good health. The material sequenced was peripheral blood, taken on day 0 of AZD1222 vaccination.

The CDR3 here is CASSVSVGPTKNIQYF. The DNA of the CDR3 is TGCGCCAGCAGCGTATCGGTCGGGCCTACTAAAAACATTCAGTACTTC. The genes are TRBV5-1 and TRBJ2-4; D remains ambiguous. Germline-derived CDR1 and CDR2 are SGHRS and YFSETQ. Trimming left V 4 bases short and J 4 bases short, with 18 bases between. There are 16 residues in the CDR3.